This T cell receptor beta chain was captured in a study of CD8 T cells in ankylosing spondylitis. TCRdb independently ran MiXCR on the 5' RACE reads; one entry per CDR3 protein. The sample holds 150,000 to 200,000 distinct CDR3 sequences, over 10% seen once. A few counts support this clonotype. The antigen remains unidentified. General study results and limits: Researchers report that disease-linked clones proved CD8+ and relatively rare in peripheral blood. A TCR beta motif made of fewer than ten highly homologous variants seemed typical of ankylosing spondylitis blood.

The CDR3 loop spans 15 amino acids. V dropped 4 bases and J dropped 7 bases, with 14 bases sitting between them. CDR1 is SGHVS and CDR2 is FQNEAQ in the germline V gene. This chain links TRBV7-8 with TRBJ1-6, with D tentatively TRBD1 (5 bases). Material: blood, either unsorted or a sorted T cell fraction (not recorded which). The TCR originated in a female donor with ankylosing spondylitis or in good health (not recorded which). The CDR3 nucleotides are TGTGCCAGCAGCTCATCTGGGACCCAAAATTCACCCCTCCACTTT. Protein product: CASSSSGTQNSPLHF.